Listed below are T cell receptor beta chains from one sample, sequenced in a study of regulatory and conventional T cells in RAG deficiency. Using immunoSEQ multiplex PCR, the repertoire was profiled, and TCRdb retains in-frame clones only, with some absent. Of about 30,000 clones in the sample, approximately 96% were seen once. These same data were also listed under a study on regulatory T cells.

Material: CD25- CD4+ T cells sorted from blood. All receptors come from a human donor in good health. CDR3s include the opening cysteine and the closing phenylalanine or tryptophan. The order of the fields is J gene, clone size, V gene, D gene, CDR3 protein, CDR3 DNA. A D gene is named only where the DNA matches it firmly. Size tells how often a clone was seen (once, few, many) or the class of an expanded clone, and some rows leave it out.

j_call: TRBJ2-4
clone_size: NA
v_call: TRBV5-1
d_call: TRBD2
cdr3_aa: CASSQTSGGALGKNIQYF
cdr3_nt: TGCGCCAGCAGCCAGACTAGCGGGGGGGCCTTGGGCAAAAACATTCAGTACTTC

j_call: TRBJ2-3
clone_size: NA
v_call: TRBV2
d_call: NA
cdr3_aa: CASSIGGTSTDTQYF
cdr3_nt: TGTGCCAGCAGTATCGGGGGGACAAGCACAGATACGCAGTATTTT

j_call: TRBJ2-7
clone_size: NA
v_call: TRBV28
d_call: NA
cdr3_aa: CASSKPGQVSSYEQYF
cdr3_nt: TGTGCCAGCAGCAAGCCGGGACAAGTAAGCTCCTACGAGCAGTACTTC

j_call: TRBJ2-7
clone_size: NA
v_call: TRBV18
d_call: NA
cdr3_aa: CASSPLTPQTDIYEQYF
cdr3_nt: TGTGCCAGCTCACCCCTTACTCCTCAGACGGACATATACGAGCAGTACTTC

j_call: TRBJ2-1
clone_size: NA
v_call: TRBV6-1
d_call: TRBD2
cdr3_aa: CASSAGGSGYKQFF
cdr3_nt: TGTGCCAGCAGTGCGGGTGGTAGCGGGTATAAGCAGTTCTTC

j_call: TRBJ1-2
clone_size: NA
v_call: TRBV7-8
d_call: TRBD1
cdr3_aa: CASSWTGQDGYTF
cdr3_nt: TGTGCCAGCAGCTGGACAGGTCAAGATGGCTACACCTTC

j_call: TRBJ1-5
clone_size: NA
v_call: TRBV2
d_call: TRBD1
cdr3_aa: CASNGRGVGDNQPQHF
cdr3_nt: TGTGCCAGCAACGGCAGGGGGGTTGGGGACAATCAGCCCCAGCATTTT

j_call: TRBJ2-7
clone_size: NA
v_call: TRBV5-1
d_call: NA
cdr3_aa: CASSVPGQNYEQYF
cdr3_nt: TGCGCCAGCAGCGTACCGGGACAAAACTACGAGCAGTACTTC

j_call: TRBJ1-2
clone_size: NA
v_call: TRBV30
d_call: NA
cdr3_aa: CAWSFGGANYGYTF
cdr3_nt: TGTGCCTGGAGTTTTGGCGGAGCTAACTATGGCTACACCTTC

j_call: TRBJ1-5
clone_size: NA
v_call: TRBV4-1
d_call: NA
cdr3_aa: CASSQDLRQPQHF
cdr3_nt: TGCGCCAGCAGCCAAGATCTGCGGCAGCCCCAGCATTTT

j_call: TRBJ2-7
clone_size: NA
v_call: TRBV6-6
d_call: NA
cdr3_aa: CASSYTGSYEQYF
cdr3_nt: TGTGCCAGCAGTTACACAGGGTCTTACGAGCAGTACTTC

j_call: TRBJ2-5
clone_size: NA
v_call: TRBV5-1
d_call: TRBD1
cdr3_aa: CASSLGAVRGPVETQYF
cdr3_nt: TGCGCCAGCAGCCTGGGGGCGGTCAGGGGGCCCGTAGAGACCCAGTACTTC

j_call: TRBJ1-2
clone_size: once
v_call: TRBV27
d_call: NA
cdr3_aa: CASSLRQEDYGYTF
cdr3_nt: TGTGCCAGCAGTTTACGTCAGGAGGACTATGGCTACACCTTC

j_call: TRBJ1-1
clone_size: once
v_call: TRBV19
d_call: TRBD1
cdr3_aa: CATDRGPPPNTEAFF
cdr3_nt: TGTGCCACCGACAGGGGGCCCCCCCCGAACACTGAAGCTTTCTTT

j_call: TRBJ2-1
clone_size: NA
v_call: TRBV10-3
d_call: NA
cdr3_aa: CAISDLGQTSYNEQFF
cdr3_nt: TGTGCCATCAGTGACCTGGGCCAAACCTCCTACAATGAGCAGTTCTTC

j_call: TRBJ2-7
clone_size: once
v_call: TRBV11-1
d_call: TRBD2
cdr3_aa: CASSQRGDSYEQYF
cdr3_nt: TGTGCCAGCAGCCAGCGGGGGGACTCCTACGAGCAGTACTTC

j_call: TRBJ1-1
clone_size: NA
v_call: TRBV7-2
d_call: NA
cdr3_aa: CASSFLGAGTEAFF
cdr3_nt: TGTGCCAGCAGCTTTTTGGGGGCGGGCACTGAAGCTTTCTTT

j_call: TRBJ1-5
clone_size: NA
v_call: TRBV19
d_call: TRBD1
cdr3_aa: CASSMGSGTEGQPQHF
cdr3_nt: TGTGCCAGTAGTATGGGTTCCGGGACAGAGGGACAGCCCCAGCATTTT

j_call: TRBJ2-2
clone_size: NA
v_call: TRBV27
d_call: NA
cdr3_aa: CASSLYAGQLSNTGELFF
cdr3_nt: TGTGCCAGCAGTTTATACGCCGGACAGCTTTCGAACACCGGGGAGCTGTTTTTT

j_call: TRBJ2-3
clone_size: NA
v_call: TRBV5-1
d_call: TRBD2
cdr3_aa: CASSLDAAGGLGISTDTQYF
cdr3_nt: TGCGCCAGCAGCTTGGATGCAGCGGGAGGGCTGGGTATTAGCACAGATACGCAGTATTTT

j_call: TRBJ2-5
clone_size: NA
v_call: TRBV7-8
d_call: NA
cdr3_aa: CASTGLQETQYF
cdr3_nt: TGTGCCAGCACGGGACTCCAAGAGACCCAGTACTTC

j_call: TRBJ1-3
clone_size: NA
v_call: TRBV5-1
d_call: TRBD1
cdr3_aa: CASSLLGQSSSGNTIYF
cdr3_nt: TGCGCCAGCAGCTTGTTGGGACAGTCTAGCTCTGGAAACACCATATATTTT

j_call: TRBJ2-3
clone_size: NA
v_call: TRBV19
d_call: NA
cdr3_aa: CASSIEPPGIGWGGTDTQYF
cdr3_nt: TGTGCCAGTAGTATAGAACCCCCTGGTATAGGTTGGGGAGGCACAGATACGCAGTATTTT

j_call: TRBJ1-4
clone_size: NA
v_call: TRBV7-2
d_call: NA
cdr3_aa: CASSLVPGTLGNEKLFF
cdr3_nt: TGTGCCAGCAGCTTAGTTCCCGGGACTCTGGGTAATGAAAAACTGTTTTTT

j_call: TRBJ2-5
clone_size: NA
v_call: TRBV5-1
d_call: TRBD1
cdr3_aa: CASSLVPRTGEETQYF
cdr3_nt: TGCGCCAGCAGCTTGGTACCCCGGACAGGGGAAGAGACCCAGTACTTC

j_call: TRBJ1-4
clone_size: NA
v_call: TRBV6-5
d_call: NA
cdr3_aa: CASTGTATNEKLFF
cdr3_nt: TGTGCCAGCACAGGGACTGCAACTAATGAAAAACTGTTTTTT

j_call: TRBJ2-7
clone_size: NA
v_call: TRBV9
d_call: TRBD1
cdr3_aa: CASSVGTGANYEQYF
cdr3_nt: TGTGCCAGCAGCGTGGGGACAGGGGCGAACTACGAGCAGTACTTC

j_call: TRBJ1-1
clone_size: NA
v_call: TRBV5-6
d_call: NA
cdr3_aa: CASSYSGQKAFF
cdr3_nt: TGTGCCAGCAGCTATAGTGGGCAGAAAGCTTTCTTT

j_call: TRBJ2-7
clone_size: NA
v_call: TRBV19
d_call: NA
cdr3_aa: CASSSPRDEQYF
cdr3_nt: TGTGCCAGTAGTTCCCCCCGGGACGAGCAGTACTTC

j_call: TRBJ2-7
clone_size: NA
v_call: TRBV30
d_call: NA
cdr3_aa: CAWGGNYEQYF
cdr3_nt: TGTGCCTGGGGGGGGAACTACGAGCAGTACTTC

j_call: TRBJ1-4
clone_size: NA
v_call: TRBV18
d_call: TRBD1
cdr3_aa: CASSPPTGESEKLFF
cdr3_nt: TGTGCCAGCTCACCACCGACAGGGGAAAGCGAAAAACTGTTTTTT

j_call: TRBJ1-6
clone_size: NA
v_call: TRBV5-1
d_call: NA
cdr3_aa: CASTQGGLIYSPLHF
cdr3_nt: TGCGCCAGCACCCAGGGAGGGTTAATTTATTCACCCCTCCACTTT

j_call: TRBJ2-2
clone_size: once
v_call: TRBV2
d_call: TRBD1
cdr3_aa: CASRPGTANTGELFF
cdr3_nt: TGTGCCAGCAGGCCCGGGACAGCTAACACCGGGGAGCTGTTTTTT

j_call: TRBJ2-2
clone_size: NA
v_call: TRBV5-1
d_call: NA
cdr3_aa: CASSLVMGGPGELFF
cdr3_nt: TGCGCCAGCAGCTTGGTTATGGGGGGGCCCGGGGAGCTGTTTTTT

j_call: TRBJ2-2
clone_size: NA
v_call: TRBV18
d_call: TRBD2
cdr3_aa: CASSPPGLAGQGTGELFF
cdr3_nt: TGTGCCAGCTCACCACCGGGACTAGCGGGACAAGGAACCGGGGAGCTGTTTTTT

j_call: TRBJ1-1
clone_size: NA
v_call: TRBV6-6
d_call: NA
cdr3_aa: CASSPGLGAFF
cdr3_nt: TGTGCCAGCAGTCCAGGGTTGGGAGCTTTCTTT

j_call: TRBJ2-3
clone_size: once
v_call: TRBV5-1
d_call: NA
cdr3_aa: CASANSGGRADTQYF
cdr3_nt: TGCGCCAGCGCCAACTCGGGGGGCCGGGCAGATACGCAGTATTTT

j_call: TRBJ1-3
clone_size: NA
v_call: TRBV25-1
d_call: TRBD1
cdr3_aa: CASSELEGASGNTIYF
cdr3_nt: TGTGCCAGCAGTGAATTGGAGGGGGCGAGTGGAAACACCATATATTTT

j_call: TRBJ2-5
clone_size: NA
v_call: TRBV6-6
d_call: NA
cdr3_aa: CASRLDSLGEKTQYF
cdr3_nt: TGTGCCAGCAGATTAGACAGCCTGGGTGAAAAGACCCAGTACTTC

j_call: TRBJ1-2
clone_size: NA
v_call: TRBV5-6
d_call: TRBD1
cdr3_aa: CASSSGTGGLWGHGYTF
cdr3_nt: TGTGCCAGCAGCAGCGGGACAGGGGGGCTTTGGGGCCATGGCTACACCTTC

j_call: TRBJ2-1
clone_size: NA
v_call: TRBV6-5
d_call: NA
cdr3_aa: CASSYAGEQFF
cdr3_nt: TGTGCCAGCAGTTACGCGGGTGAGCAGTTCTTC

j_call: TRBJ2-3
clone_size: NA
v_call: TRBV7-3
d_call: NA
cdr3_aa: CASSWDLSTDTQYF
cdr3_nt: TGTGCCAGCAGCTGGGACTTGAGCACAGATACGCAGTATTTT

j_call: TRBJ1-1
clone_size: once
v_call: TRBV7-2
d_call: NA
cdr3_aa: CASSSDLYRQNTEAFF
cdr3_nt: TGTGCCAGCAGCTCCGACCTCTACAGGCAGAACACTGAAGCTTTCTTT

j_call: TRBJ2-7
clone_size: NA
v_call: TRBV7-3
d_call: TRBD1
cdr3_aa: CASSYSRDRGGEQYF
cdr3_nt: TGTGCCAGCAGCTACTCAAGGGACAGGGGAGGCGAGCAGTACTTC

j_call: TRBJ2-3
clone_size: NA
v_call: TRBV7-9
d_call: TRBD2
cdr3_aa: CASSLAIQASGGDTQYF
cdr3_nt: TGTGCCAGCAGCTTAGCCATACAGGCTAGCGGAGGGGATACGCAGTATTTT

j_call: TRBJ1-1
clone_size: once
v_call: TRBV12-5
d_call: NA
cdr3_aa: CASSGGVGVVTEAFF
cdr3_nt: TGTGCTAGTAGTGGGGGGGTAGGGGTAGTAACTGAAGCTTTCTTT